The T cell receptor beta chain under discussion was sequenced for a study of identical twins. Study observations and caveats: The presence of invariant MAIT and iNKT cells could partly confound analyses of zero-insertion sequences.

This CDR3 has 16 residues. The germline gives CDR1 SQVTM, CDR2 ANQGSEA. J gave up 0 bases and V 7 bases, and 13 bases lay outside the gene matches. Comments on this clonotype: Its antigen is undetermined.

In TCRdb, the 5' RACE reads were re-called with MiXCR into one record per CDR3 protein. The sample carries 600,000 to 850,000 distinct CDR3 sequences, over 15% recorded once. This sample also appeared in a second study, on T cells expressing NK-cell markers. That report notes: Among CD8+ T cells from six donors, dominant NKG2C+ clonotypes accounted for roughly 1.0-7.0%.

The clonotype comes from a woman under 30 in good health. The rearrangement links TRBV29-1 to TRBJ2-3; 7 bases agree with TRBD1. The material sequenced was PBMCs. Here the CDR3 reads CSGQGEWASSTDTQYF. In DNA form, the CDR3 reads TGCAGCGGACAGGGAGAGTGGGCCTCTAGCACAGATACGCAGTATTTT.